This record concerns one T cell receptor (beta chain) sequence. Antigen specificity is unknown. The CDR3 contains 16 residues. V was clipped by 4 bases and J by 3 bases; unmatched bases: 6. Germline loops: CDR1 SGHRS, CDR2 YFSETQ. The entry originates in a study of PD-1 blockade in classical Hodgkin lymphoma. Findings of the study overall: Compared with healthy donors, newly diagnosed patients reportedly showed lower baseline TCR diversity. Whatever underlies the repertoire differences (possibly disease activity or prior therapy) remains undefined.

Using immunoSEQ multiplex PCR, the repertoire was profiled, and TCRdb retains in-frame clones only, with some absent. The table records over 15,000 clones, approximately 90% of them present only once. As to time point: newly diagnosed, previously untreated cHL patient sample. For comparison, PBMCs from newly diagnosed, untreated classical Hodgkin lymphoma were used. This chain joins TRBV5-1 and TRBJ2-5; the match to TRBD2 covers 13 bases. Sequencing was performed on peripheral blood mononuclear cells (PBMCs). The sequence was obtained from a human donor with classical Hodgkin lymphoma. The chain's CDR3 is CASSGLGLAGKETQYF. DNA of the CDR3: TGCGCCAGCAGCGGACTGGGACTAGCGGGAAAAGAGACCCAGTACTTC.